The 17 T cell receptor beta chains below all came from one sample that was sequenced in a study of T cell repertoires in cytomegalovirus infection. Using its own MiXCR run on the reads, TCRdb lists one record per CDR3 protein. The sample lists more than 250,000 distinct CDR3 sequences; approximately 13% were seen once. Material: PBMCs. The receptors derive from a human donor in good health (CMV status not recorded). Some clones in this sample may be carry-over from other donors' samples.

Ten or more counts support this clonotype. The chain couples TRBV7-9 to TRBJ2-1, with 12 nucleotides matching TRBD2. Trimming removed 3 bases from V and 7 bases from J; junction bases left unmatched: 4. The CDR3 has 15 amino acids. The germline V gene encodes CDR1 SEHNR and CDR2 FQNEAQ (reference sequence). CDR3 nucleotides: TGTGCCAGCAGCTTGACTAGCGGGAGTGGGAATGAGCAGTTCTTC. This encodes CASSLTSGSGNEQFF.

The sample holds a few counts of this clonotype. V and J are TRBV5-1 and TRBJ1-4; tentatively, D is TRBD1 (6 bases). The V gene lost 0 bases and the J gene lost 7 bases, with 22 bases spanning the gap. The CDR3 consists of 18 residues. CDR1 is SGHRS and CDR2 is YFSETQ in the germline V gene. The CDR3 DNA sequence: TGCGCCAGCAGCTTGGATCCCGACCACAGGGAGGTTACTGAAAAACTGTTTTTT. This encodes CASSLDPDHREVTEKLFF.

The CDR3 nucleotides are TGTGCCAGTATATCGGACAGGGGCGAGCAGTACTTC. Translating it yields CASISDRGEQYF. The genes are TRBV19 and TRBJ2-7, with 9 bases that match TRBD1. This CDR3 has 12 amino acids. V lost 7 bases and J lost 6; bases outside the gene matches: 4. From germline, CDR1 is LNHDA and CDR2 SQIVND (reference sequence).

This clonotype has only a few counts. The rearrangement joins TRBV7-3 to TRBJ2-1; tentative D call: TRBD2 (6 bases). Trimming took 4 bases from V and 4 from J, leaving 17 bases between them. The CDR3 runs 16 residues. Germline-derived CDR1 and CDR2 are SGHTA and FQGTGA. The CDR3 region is CASSSSAGIRYNEQFF. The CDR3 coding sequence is TGTGCCAGCAGCTCCTCGGCGGGGATTAGATACAATGAGCAGTTCTTC.

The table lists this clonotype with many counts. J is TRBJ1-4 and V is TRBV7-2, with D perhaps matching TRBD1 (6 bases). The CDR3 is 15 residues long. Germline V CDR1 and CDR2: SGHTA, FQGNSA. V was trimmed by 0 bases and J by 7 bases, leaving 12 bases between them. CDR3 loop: CASSLATGTPEKLFF. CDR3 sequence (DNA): TGTGCCAGCAGCTTAGCTACCGGGACACCTGAAAAACTGTTTTTT.

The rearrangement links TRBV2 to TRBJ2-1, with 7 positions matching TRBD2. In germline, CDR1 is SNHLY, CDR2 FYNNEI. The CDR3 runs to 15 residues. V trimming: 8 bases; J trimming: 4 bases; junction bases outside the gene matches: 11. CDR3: CASGGGRADYNEQFF. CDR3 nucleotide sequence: TGTGCCAGCGGGGGGGGGAGGGCCGATTACAATGAGCAGTTCTTC. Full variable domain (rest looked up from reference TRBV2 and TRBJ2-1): EPEVTQTPSHQVTQMGQEVILRCVPISNHLYFYWYRQILGQKVEFLVSFYNNEISEKSEIFDDQFSVERPDGSNFTLKIRSTKLEDSAMYFCASGGGRADYNEQFFGPGTRLTVL.

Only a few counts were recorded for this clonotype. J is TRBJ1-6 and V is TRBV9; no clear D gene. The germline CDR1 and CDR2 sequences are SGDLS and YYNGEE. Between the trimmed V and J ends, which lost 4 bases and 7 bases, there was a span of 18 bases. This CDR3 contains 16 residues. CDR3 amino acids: CASSNLLQGPNSPLHF. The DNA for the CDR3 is TGTGCCAGCAGCAACCTTTTACAAGGGCCGAATTCACCCCTCCACTTT.

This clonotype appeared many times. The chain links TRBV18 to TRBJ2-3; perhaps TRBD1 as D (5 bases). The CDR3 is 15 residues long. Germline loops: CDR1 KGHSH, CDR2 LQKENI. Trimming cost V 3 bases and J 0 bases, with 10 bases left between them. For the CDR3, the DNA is TGTGCCAGCTCACCCAGGGAAAAGAGCACAGATACGCAGTATTTT. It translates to CASSPREKSTDTQYF. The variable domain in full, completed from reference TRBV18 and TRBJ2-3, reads NAGVMQNPRHLVRRRGQEARLRCSPMKGHSHVYWYRQLPEEGLKFMVYLQKENIIDESGMPKERFSAEFPKEGPSILRIQQVVRGDSAAYFCASSPREKSTDTQYFGPGTRLTVL.

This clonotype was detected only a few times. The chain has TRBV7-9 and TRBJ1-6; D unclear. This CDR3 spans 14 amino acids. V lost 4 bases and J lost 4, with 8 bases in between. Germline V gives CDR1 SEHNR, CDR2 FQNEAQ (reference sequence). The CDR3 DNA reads TGTGCCAGCAGCTCAGACGGTTATAATTCACCCCTCCACTTT. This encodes CASSSDGYNSPLHF.

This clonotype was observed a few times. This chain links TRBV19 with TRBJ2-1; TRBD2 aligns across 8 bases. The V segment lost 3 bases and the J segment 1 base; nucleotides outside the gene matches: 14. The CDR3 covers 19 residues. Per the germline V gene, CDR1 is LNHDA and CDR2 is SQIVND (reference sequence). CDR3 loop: CASSMNRLAGPVSYNEQFF. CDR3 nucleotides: TGTGCCAGTAGTATGAATCGGCTAGCGGGCCCGGTATCCTACAATGAGCAGTTCTTC.

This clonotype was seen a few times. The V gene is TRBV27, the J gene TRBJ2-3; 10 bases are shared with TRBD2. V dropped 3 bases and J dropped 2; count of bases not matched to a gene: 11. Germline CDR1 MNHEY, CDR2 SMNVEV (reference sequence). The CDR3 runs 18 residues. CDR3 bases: TGTGCCAGCAGTTTGGTAATGGCTAGCGGGGGATTCACAGATACGCAGTATTTT. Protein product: CASSLVMASGGFTDTQYF.

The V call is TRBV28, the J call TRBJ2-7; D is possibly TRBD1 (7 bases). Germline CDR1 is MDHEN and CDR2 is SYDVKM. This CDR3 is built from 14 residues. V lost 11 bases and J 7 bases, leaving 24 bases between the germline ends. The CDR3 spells CAWGARGVPLEQYF. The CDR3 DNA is TGTGCCTGGGGAGCCAGGGGGGTCCCCCTGGAGCAGTACTTC.

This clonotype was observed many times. CDR3 nucleotides: TGTGCCAGTAGTCCTAGGGACAGCAACACCGGGGAGCTGTTTTTT. Translating gives CASSPRDSNTGELFF. J is TRBJ2-2 and V is TRBV19, with TRBD1 matching 7 bases. This CDR3 is 15 amino acids long. CDR1 is LNHDA and CDR2 is SQIVND in the germline V gene (reference sequence). Trimming took 5 bases from V and 2 from J; bases not matched to a gene: 5.

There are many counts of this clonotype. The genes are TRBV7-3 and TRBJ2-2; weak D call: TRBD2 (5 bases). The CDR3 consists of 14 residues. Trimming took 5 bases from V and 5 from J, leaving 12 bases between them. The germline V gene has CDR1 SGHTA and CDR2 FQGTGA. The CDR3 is CASSLPTGTGELFF. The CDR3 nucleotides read TGTGCCAGCAGCCTACCTACGGGGACCGGGGAGCTGTTTTTT.

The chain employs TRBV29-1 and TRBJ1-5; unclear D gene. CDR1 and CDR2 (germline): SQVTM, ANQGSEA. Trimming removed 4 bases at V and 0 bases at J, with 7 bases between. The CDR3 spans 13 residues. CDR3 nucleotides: TGCAGCGTTGGACATTCTAGCAATCAGCCCCAGCATTTT. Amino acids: CSVGHSSNQPQHF. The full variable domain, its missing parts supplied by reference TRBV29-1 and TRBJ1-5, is SAVISQKPSRDICQRGTSLTIQCQVDSQVTMMFWYRQQPGQSLTLIATANQGSEATYESGFVIDKFPISRPNLTFSTLTVSNMSPEDSSIYLCSVGHSSNQPQHFGDGTRLSIL.

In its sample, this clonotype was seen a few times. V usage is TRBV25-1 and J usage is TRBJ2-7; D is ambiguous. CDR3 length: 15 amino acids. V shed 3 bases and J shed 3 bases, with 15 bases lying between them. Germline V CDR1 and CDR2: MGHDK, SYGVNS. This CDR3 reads CASSDPPGESYEQYF. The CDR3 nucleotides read TGTGCCAGCAGTGACCCCCCCGGAGAGAGCTACGAGCAGTACTTC.

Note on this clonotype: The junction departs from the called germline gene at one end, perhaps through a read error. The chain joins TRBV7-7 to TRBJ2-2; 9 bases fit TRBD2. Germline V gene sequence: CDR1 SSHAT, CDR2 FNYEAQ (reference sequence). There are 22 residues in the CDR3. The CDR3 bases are TGTGCTAGCAGCTCCAGCCCTTTTTGGGCGGGAGGGCCAAGGGTACACACCGGGGAGCTGTTTTTT. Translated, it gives CASSSSPFWAGGPRVHTGELFF.